The rows below give T cell receptor beta chains drawn from one sample of a study of T cell responses to AZD1222 COVID-19 vaccine. TCRdb's copy holds only in-frame clones and misses some; the assay was immunoSEQ multiplex PCR. The top ten clones hold around 7.7% of a sample with tens of thousands of clones, around 85% of them seen once. The sample was peripheral blood, taken on day 0 of AZD1222 vaccination. The receptors stem from an adult in good health. Each CDR3 is given with its conserved first and last residue. A D gene is named only where the DNA matches it firmly. Only some rows state a clone size, as once, few, many or a class for expanded clones.

d_call	v_call	clone_size	j_call	cdr3_nt	cdr3_aa
TRBD2	TRBV7-2	NA	TRBJ2-1	TGTGCCAGCAGCTTAGCGGGCGGGGGGCAGTTCTTC	CASSLAGGGQFF
NA	TRBV28	NA	TRBJ2-7	TGTGCCAGCAGTTTATCTCTCCCAGTGGTCCCCTACGAGCAGTACTTC	CASSLSLPVVPYEQYF
NA	TRBV30	NA	TRBJ2-3	TGTGCCTGGGGTAATTATGCGTCTCGGGATACGCAGTATTTT	CAWGNYASRDTQYF
TRBD2	TRBV7-6	few	TRBJ2-7	TGTGCCAGCAGCTTAGGAGCGGGAGGGCCGGGCGAGCAGTACTTC	CASSLGAGGPGEQYF
TRBD2	TRBV7-2	once	TRBJ2-2	TGTGCCAGCAGCTCCCGACTAGCGGGAGGATCCGGGGAGCTGTTTTTT	CASSSRLAGGSGELFF
NA	TRBV28	NA	TRBJ2-1	TGTGCCAGCAGGTTAACTAGCTCCTACAATGAGCAGTTCTTC	CASRLTSSYNEQFF
TRBD1	TRBV7-6	once	TRBJ2-7	TGTGCCAGCAGCTTCAACCACGTCCGGGACAGGGGAGACGAGCAGTACTTC	CASSFNHVRDRGDEQYF
TRBD1	TRBV6-6	NA	TRBJ2-2	TGTGCCAGCAGTTACGGGACAGGGAACACCGGGGAGCTGTTTTTT	CASSYGTGNTGELFF
NA	TRBV12-3/TRBV12-4	NA	TRBJ1-2	TGTGCCAGCAGTGCAGTGATGAACTATGGCTACACCTTC	CASSAVMNYGYTF
NA	TRBV7-3	NA	TRBJ2-5	TGTGCCAGCAGCCGTTCGGACGGGGAGACCCAGTACTTC	CASSRSDGETQYF
TRBD1	TRBV19	NA	TRBJ2-1	TGTGCCAGTCGGGACAGGGGTTCGGGATATAATGAGCAGTTCTTC	CASRDRGSGYNEQFF
TRBD1	TRBV6-5	NA	TRBJ2-1	TGTGCCAGCAGTTTTGGATATACGAGGGGGCAGAAGGAGCAGTTCTTC	CASSFGYTRGQKEQFF
NA	TRBV7-2	NA	TRBJ1-5	TGTGCCAGCAGCAAACTAGGGACTGATAGCAATCAGCCCCAGCATTTT	CASSKLGTDSNQPQHF
NA	TRBV27	NA	TRBJ1-2	TGTGCCAGCAGGTCCCCTCAAGGCTACACCTTC	CASRSPQGYTF
TRBD1	TRBV28	NA	TRBJ2-7	TGTGCCAGCAGTTCCCCCCCTGGACAGGGGCGCTACGAGCAGTACTTC	CASSSPPGQGRYEQYF
NA	TRBV6-5	NA	TRBJ2-3	TGTGCCAGCAGTTACTCTGACGTTCGAGATACGCAGTATTTT	CASSYSDVRDTQYF
TRBD1	TRBV7-3	NA	TRBJ2-7	TGTGCCAGCAGCCCCGACAGGGCCTCCTACGAGCAGTACTTC	CASSPDRASYEQYF
NA	TRBV13	NA	TRBJ2-5	TGTGCCAGCAGCTCCCGAGAGACCCAGTACTTC	CASSSRETQYF
NA	TRBV30	once	TRBJ1-1	TGTGCCTGGAGTACTGGTACTGTGAACACTGAAGCTTTCTTT	CAWSTGTVNTEAFF
TRBD1	TRBV6-1	NA	TRBJ2-5	TGTGCCAGCAGTGCCCCGAAGGGGACAGGCCAAGAGACCCAGTACTTC	CASSAPKGTGQETQYF
NA	TRBV19	NA	TRBJ1-3	TGTGCCAGTCGGACAGCCGGCTCTGGAAACACCATATATTTT	CASRTAGSGNTIYF
NA	TRBV27	NA	TRBJ2-7	TGTGCCAGCAGTTCGGGACACCCCCTCGAGCAGTACTTC	CASSSGHPLEQYF
NA	TRBV2	NA	TRBJ1-1	TGTGCCAGCACCCTGACGGATGCGAACACTGAAGCTTTCTTT	CASTLTDANTEAFF
NA	TRBV9	NA	TRBJ1-1	TGTGCCAGCAGGCCCGGGGCGGGGAACACTGAAGCTTTCTTT	CASRPGAGNTEAFF
NA	TRBV29-1	NA	TRBJ1-2	TGCAGCACAGCACATGGGGGTAGCTATGGCTACACCTTC	CSTAHGGSYGYTF
NA	TRBV28	NA	TRBJ1-5	TGTGCCAGCAGTTTAATGACAGGCTCGCAGCCCCAGCATTTT	CASSLMTGSQPQHF
NA	TRBV11-2	NA	TRBJ1-1	TGTGCCAGCAGTCTTTGGGGCAGCCCGAACACTGAAGCTTTCTTT	CASSLWGSPNTEAFF
NA	TRBV12-3/TRBV12-4	NA	TRBJ1-5	TGTGCCAGCAGTTTGATCCGGGGACAGCCCCAGCATTTT	CASSLIRGQPQHF
NA	TRBV14	NA	TRBJ1-6	TGTGCCAGCAGCTTGCAGAATAATTCACCCCTCCACTTT	CASSLQNNSPLHF
TRBD1	TRBV18	few	TRBJ2-7	TGTGCCAGCTCACCCGGACAGGTATCCTACGAGCAGTACTTC	CASSPGQVSYEQYF
NA	TRBV9	NA	TRBJ1-2	TGTGCCAGCAGCGACTCCCCGGATAGGGTGAAAGGCTACACCTTC	CASSDSPDRVKGYTF
NA	TRBV19	NA	TRBJ1-2	TGTGCCAGTACTCCGCTCAACGGCTATGGCTACACCTTC	CASTPLNGYGYTF
NA	TRBV27	NA	TRBJ1-1	TGTGCCAGCAGTTTATCGGGAAACGTCCTGAACACTGAAGCTTTCTTT	CASSLSGNVLNTEAFF
NA	TRBV6-2/TRBV6-3	NA	TRBJ2-1	TGTGCCAGCAGTCGACCGGGACCCTCAAACAATGAGCAGTTCTTC	CASSRPGPSNNEQFF
TRBD2	TRBV5-1	NA	TRBJ2-7	TGCGCCAGCAGCTTGGACGGGAGGGGGCAGTACTTC	CASSLDGRGQYF
NA	TRBV5-1	NA	TRBJ1-4	TGCGCCAGCAGCAGGGACGGCGAAAAACTGTTTTTT	CASSRDGEKLFF
NA	TRBV6-5	NA	TRBJ2-5	TGTGCCAGCAGTCCTGACAGACCCCGGGAGACCCAGTACTTC	CASSPDRPRETQYF
TRBD2	TRBV5-5	few	TRBJ2-5	TGTGCCAGCAGCCCGGGACTAGCGGGGGGTGAGACCCAGTACTTC	CASSPGLAGGETQYF
TRBD1	TRBV28	NA	TRBJ1-5	TGTGCCAGCAGGGGCCGATTCGCCGGGACAGGGGGCAGTCAGCCCCAGCATTTT	CASRGRFAGTGGSQPQHF
NA	TRBV6-6	NA	TRBJ2-7	TGTGCCAGCAGTTACGGAGGGTCCGAGCAGTACTTC	CASSYGGSEQYF
NA	TRBV18	NA	TRBJ2-2	TGTGCCAGCTCACCAAGCTCAAGGCAGAACACCGGGGAGCTGTTTTTT	CASSPSSRQNTGELFF
NA	TRBV29-1	few	TRBJ1-4	TGCAGCGTTGGGCTAGCCGAGGAAAAACTGTTTTTT	CSVGLAEEKLFF
TRBD2	TRBV5-1	NA	TRBJ2-1	TGCGCCAGCGGCGGGGGGTCGAGCTCCTACAATGAGCAGTTCTTC	CASGGGSSSYNEQFF
NA	TRBV14	NA	TRBJ2-7	TGTGCCAGCAGCTCGGACTCCCTCGACGAGCAGTACTTC	CASSSDSLDEQYF
TRBD1	TRBV27	NA	TRBJ2-1	TGTGCCAGCAGTCCCCGGGACAGGGGTCCCTATAATGAGCAGTTCTTC	CASSPRDRGPYNEQFF
TRBD2	TRBV5-4	once	TRBJ2-1	TGTGCCAGCAGCCACGGGAGGGCGGAGGCCTACAATGAGCAGTTCTTC	CASSHGRAEAYNEQFF
TRBD1	TRBV25-1	NA	TRBJ2-3	TGTGCCAGCAGTGAATACAGGGGGACAGATACGCAGTATTTT	CASSEYRGTDTQYF
NA	TRBV10-3	NA	TRBJ1-1	TGTGCCATCGGGCTTGGGTCGGGTTCAGGAGCTTTCTTT	CAIGLGSGSGAFF
NA	TRBV3-1/TRBV3-2	NA	TRBJ2-7	TGTGCCAGCAGCCAAGGGCTAACCACGAACGAGCAGTACTTC	CASSQGLTTNEQYF
TRBD1	TRBV5-6	once	TRBJ1-2	TGTGCCAGCAGCTTGGGGGGACAGAACTATGGCTACACCTTC	CASSLGGQNYGYTF
NA	TRBV20-1	few	TRBJ1-2	TGCAGTGCTACCAGAAACTATGGCTACACCTTC	CSATRNYGYTF
NA	TRBV28	NA	TRBJ1-5	TGTGCCAGCATTTCTCCCCCGGGTAGCAATCAGCCCCAGCATTTT	CASISPPGSNQPQHF
NA	TRBV6-5	NA	TRBJ1-3	TGTGCCAGCAGTTACTCGAGGCAGCCCCCTGTTCACACCATATATTTT	CASSYSRQPPVHTIYF
TRBD1	TRBV18	NA	TRBJ1-5	TGTGCCAGCTCACCAGGGGAACAGGGGAATCAGCCCCAGCATTTT	CASSPGEQGNQPQHF
TRBD1	TRBV7-2	NA	TRBJ1-1	TGTGCCAGCAGCTCACAGGGGGCCACTGAAGCTTTCTTT	CASSSQGATEAFF